The sequence of this TCR beta chain was determined in a study of shared clonotypes between healthy human individuals. Libraries were prepared by immunoSEQ multiplex PCR; TCRdb keeps only in-frame clonotypes and omits some of them. The sample yields about 2.1 million clones, 90% to 95% seen once. Naive-designated CD8 cells lacked CD45RO, were positively enriched for CCR7, and omitted terminally differentiated effector memory CD45RA+ cells. V was shortened by 3 bases and J by 6 bases, with 19 bases between the two germline ends. The CDR3 covers 15 residues. Germline V gives CDR1 SGHRS, CDR2 YFSETQ. Input material: naive CD8+ T cells from PBMCs. This sequence originates from a young man in good health. Some clones in this sample may be carry-over from other donors' samples. The gene calls are TRBV5-1 and TRBJ2-7; unclear D gene. CDR3 residues: CASSSSLGGVREQYF. CDR3 in DNA: TGCGCCAGCAGCTCCAGTCTGGGTGGGGTCCGCGAGCAGTACTTC.